A selection of T cell receptor beta chains follows, all from one sample in a study of cytomegalovirus exposure and HLA in healthy donors. Measured with immunoSEQ multiplex PCR; TCRdb has only the in-frame clones, and not every one. The table records 110,000 to 150,000 clones, less than 85% of them present only once. Input material: PBMCs. The receptors were sampled from a woman aged 55-69 years in good health and CMV-seropositive. Each CDR3 is given with its conserved first and last residue. D genes are given only for firm matches. Rows give clone size only sometimes, using once, few, many, or a class for an expanded clone.

-,TRBV5-4,TRBJ2-5,-,TGTGCCAGCAGCTTGGTTCTGGGGCAGGGACAAGAGACCCAGTACTTC,CASSLVLGQGQETQYF
-,TRBV5-1,TRBJ1-1,once,TGCGCCAGCAGCGTCCAACGGACATCTGACACTGAAGCTTTCTTT,CASSVQRTSDTEAFF
-,TRBV6-1,TRBJ1-2,-,TGTGCCAGCAGTCCGTCAGGATATTATGGCTACACCTTC,CASSPSGYYGYTF
TRBD2,TRBV9,TRBJ2-7,-,TGTGCCAGCAGTGGTGGACTAGCGGAGCAGTACTTC,CASSGGLAEQYF
-,TRBV6-1,TRBJ2-7,-,TGTGCCAGCAGTGAAAACCTAACCCCGGGGGAGCAGTACTTC,CASSENLTPGEQYF
-,TRBV15,TRBJ2-1,once,TGTGCCACCAGCAGAGATCTGGTGAGCTCCTACAATGAGCAGTTCTTC,CATSRDLVSSYNEQFF
TRBD2,TRBV28,TRBJ2-3,-,TGTGCCAGCACCCCTAGCGGGAGGGGGGCAGATACGCAGTATTTT,CASTPSGRGADTQYF
-,TRBV28,TRBJ1-5,few,TGTGCCACCCTGGCGGGGCATTTT,CATLAGHF
-,TRBV2,TRBJ1-1,-,TGTGCCAGCAGTTTTAGGGGTAACACTGAAGCTTTCTTT,CASSFRGNTEAFF
TRBD1,TRBV11-2,TRBJ2-1,few,TGTGCCAGCAGCTTAAGGGCAGGGGGAAATGAGCAGTTCTTC,CASSLRAGGNEQFF
-,TRBV5-4,TRBJ1-2,-,TGTGCCAGCAGCTGGGCGGACAGCTCCTTCTTCTTC,CASSWADSSFFF
-,TRBV19,TRBJ2-3,-,TGTGCCAGTAGGGAGGGACAGATCACAGATACGCAGTATTTT,CASREGQITDTQYF
-,TRBV28,TRBJ2-1,-,TGTGCCAGCAGTGGGGGAGGCAATGAGCAGTTCTTC,CASSGGGNEQFF
-,TRBV29-1,TRBJ1-2,-,TGCAGCGTTCGGGAAGCCTATGGCTACACCTTC,CSVREAYGYTF
-,TRBV30,TRBJ2-1,few,TGTGCCTGGAGTCCCACTTACAATGAGCAGTTCTTC,CAWSPTYNEQFF
-,TRBV2,TRBJ1-5,-,TGTGCCAGCAGTGCCAGGCAGTCTAATCAGCCCCAGCATTTT,CASSARQSNQPQHF
-,TRBV28,TRBJ1-3,few,TGTGCCAGCAGACAGGGAGGAAACACCATATATTTT,CASRQGGNTIYF
-,TRBV7-3,TRBJ2-5,-,TGTGCCAGCAGCGAGGCAGGGGCCGTAGGGACCCAGTACTTC,CASSEAGAVGTQYF
-,TRBV6-1,TRBJ1-2,-,TGTGCCAGCGGGTCACAAGTCAGGGTTGGCTACACCTTC,CASGSQVRVGYTF
-,TRBV11-2,TRBJ1-2,-,TGTGCCAGTAACACCGGGACAACTCGTCGGAGCTATGGCTACACCTTC,CASNTGTTRRSYGYTF
-,TRBV2,TRBJ2-1,-,TGTGCCAGCACTCGGTCCTACAATGAGCAGTTCTTC,CASTRSYNEQFF
TRBD1,TRBV2,TRBJ1-2,-,TGTGCCAGCAGTGAACTAAGGACAGGGTTCGGCTACACCTTC,CASSELRTGFGYTF
-,TRBV11-2,TRBJ2-7,-,TGTGCCAGCAGCTCCGGGAGAGGTGGCTACGAGCAGTACTTC,CASSSGRGGYEQYF
TRBD1,TRBV5-1,TRBJ1-2,-,TGCGCCAGCAGCAAAGCAGGGGGCGATGGCTACACCTTC,CASSKAGGDGYTF
-,TRBV5-1,TRBJ1-2,-,TGCGCCAGCAGCGCCGATACAGGGTTAGGGTATGGCTACACCTTC,CASSADTGLGYGYTF
-,TRBV19,TRBJ1-1,-,TGTGCCAGTAGTACGGGACAGAACACTGAAGCTTTCTTT,CASSTGQNTEAFF
-,TRBV4-1,TRBJ1-3,-,TGCGCCAGCAGCCAAGATCACGTCGGTAGCTCTGGAAACACCATATATTTT,CASSQDHVGSSGNTIYF
-,TRBV19,TRBJ2-4,-,TGTGCCAGTAGTCGGTCCGGAGGTGGGGTGGGGAACATTCAGTACTTC,CASSRSGGGVGNIQYF
-,TRBV28,TRBJ1-5,-,TGTGCCAGCAGTTATTCCGGGGTCAATCAGCCCCAGCATTTT,CASSYSGVNQPQHF
TRBD1,TRBV5-6,TRBJ1-5,-,TGTGCCAGCAGCCGTACGGGACAGGACCTTGGCCCCCAGCATTTT,CASSRTGQDLGPQHF
TRBD2,TRBV28,TRBJ2-7,few,TGTGCCAGCAGCCTAACAGCGGGAGTCACCTACGAGCAGTACTTC,CASSLTAGVTYEQYF
-,TRBV6-1,TRBJ2-7,-,TGTGCCAGCTTACCCCTGGGACACCCGACTTACGAGCAGTACTTC,CASLPLGHPTYEQYF
-,TRBV11-2,TRBJ2-7,-,TGTGCCAGCAGCGCAGGGGTTCTAACCTACGAGCAGTACTTC,CASSAGVLTYEQYF
TRBD1,TRBV2,TRBJ1-1,-,TGTGCCAGCCTGGGACAGGTCAACACTGAAGCTTTCTTT,CASLGQVNTEAFF
TRBD1,TRBV28,TRBJ1-2,-,TGTGCCAGCACCTGGACAGGGTACTATGGCTACACCTTC,CASTWTGYYGYTF
TRBD1,TRBV5-1,TRBJ1-4,-,TGCGCCAGCAGCAGCACGGGACAGGGTAATGAAAAACTGTTTTTT,CASSSTGQGNEKLFF
TRBD1,TRBV6-1,TRBJ2-3,-,TGTGCCAGCAGCGCTACCGGGACAGGGTGGGTTACGCAGTATTTT,CASSATGTGWVTQYF
-,TRBV5-6,TRBJ1-3,-,TGTGCCAGCAGCTTTGCAGGGGCATTCTCTGGAAACACCATATATTTT,CASSFAGAFSGNTIYF
-,TRBV28,TRBJ1-5,-,TGTGCCAGCAGTTTAGACAGAACGGATCAGCCCCAGCATTTT,CASSLDRTDQPQHF
TRBD1,TRBV5-1,TRBJ1-2,few,TGCGCCAGCAGTCCGGGACAGGGGGAAGGAGGCTACACCTTC,CASSPGQGEGGYTF
TRBD2,TRBV6-1,TRBJ2-5,-,TGTGCCAGCAGTGGGACTAGCGGGACCCTAAGGGGAGAGACCCAGTACTTC,CASSGTSGTLRGETQYF
-,TRBV7-2,TRBJ1-1,-,TGTGCCAGCAGCTTGCAGTCCGGGTTCATGAACACTGAAGCTTTCTTT,CASSLQSGFMNTEAFF
TRBD1,TRBV4-1,TRBJ2-7,-,TGCGCCAGCAGCAGACAGGGGGGCTACGAGCAGTACTTC,CASSRQGGYEQYF
TRBD1,TRBV6-5,TRBJ1-4,-,TGTGCCAGCAGCCTGGGACAGGGAACTGAAAAACTGTTTTTT,CASSLGQGTEKLFF
TRBD1,TRBV5-4,TRBJ1-1,-,TGTGCCAGCAGCCCGGGGGACAGGGTGACGGGGGAGGCTTTCTTT,CASSPGDRVTGEAFF
-,TRBV27,TRBJ2-6,-,TGTGCCAGCAGTACCGAGGTGAGAGCGTCTGGGGCCAACGTCCTGACTTTC,CASSTEVRASGANVLTF
TRBD1,TRBV7-9,TRBJ2-6,-,TGTGCCAGCAGCTCGGACAGGTCTGGGGCCAACGTCCTGACTTTC,CASSSDRSGANVLTF
-,TRBV7-3,TRBJ2-3,-,TGTGCCAGCAGCTCCCCAGGCGGGAAAGGTCATACGCAGTATTTT,CASSSPGGKGHTQYF
TRBD1,TRBV19,TRBJ1-2,-,TGTGCCAGTACCCCCGAAGGGGGCAAACCCAGTGGCTACACCTTC,CASTPEGGKPSGYTF
-,TRBV19,TRBJ2-2,once,TGTGCCAGTACCGGAGGGAACACCGGGGAGCTGTTTTTT,CASTGGNTGELFF
TRBD1,TRBV19,TRBJ2-6,-,TGTGCCAGTAGTCCGGACAGGGGAGGCCCTGGGGCCAACGTCCTGACTTTC,CASSPDRGGPGANVLTF
TRBD1,TRBV5-4,TRBJ2-1,-,TGTGCCAGCAGCACTCGGGACAGGGGTTACAATGAGCAGTTCTTC,CASSTRDRGYNEQFF
TRBD1,TRBV2,TRBJ1-2,many,TGTGCCAGCAGCCCCGACAGGGGTCATGGCTACACCTTC,CASSPDRGHGYTF
-,TRBV13,TRBJ2-7,-,TGTGCCAGCAGCACCAGGGGACTAACGAGCCTGGAGCAGTACTTC,CASSTRGLTSLEQYF
-,TRBV6-5,TRBJ1-3,-,TGTGCCACCACTAGGGGGGGCGCGAAAGGAAACACCATATATTTT,CATTRGGAKGNTIYF
TRBD1,TRBV2,TRBJ1-2,-,TGTGCCAGCGGAGGCCGGGACAGAAATTATGGCTACACCTTC,CASGGRDRNYGYTF
TRBD2,TRBV7-9,TRBJ2-1,-,TGTTCCAGCAGCTTGATACTAGCGGGCCCCTCCTACAATGAGCAGTTCTTC,CSSSLILAGPSYNEQFF
-,TRBV6-5,TRBJ2-5,many,TGTGCCAGCAGTTCTAGGGAGACCCAGTACTTC,CASSSRETQYF